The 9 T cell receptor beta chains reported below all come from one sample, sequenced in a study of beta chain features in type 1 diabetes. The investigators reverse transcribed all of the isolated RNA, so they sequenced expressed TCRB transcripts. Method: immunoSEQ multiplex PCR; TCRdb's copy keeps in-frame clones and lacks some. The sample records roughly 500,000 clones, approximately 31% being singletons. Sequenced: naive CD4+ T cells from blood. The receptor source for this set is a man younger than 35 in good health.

CDR3 residues: CASSLPYNEQFF. CDR3 sequence (DNA): TGTGCCAGCAGTTTACCCTACAATGAGCAGTTCTTC. V usage is TRBV28 and J usage is TRBJ2-1; D unclear. CDR3 size: 12 residues. The V gene lost 2 bases and the J gene lost 2 bases, with 1 base spanning the gap. Germline values: CDR1 MDHEN, CDR2 SYDVKM. The full variable domain, with the rest looked up from reference TRBV28 and TRBJ2-1, is DVKVTQSSRYLVKRTGEKVFLECVQDMDHENMFWYRQDPGLGLRLIYFSYDVKMKEKGDIPEGYSVSREKKERFSLILESASTNQTSMYLCASSLPYNEQFFGPGTRLTVL.

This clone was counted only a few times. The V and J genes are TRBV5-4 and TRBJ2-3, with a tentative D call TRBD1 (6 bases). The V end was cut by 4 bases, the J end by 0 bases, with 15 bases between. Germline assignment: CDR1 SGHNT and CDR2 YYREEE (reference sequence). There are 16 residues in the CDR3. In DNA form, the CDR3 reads TGTGCCAGCAGCAACCTACCGGGACACAGCACAGATACGCAGTATTTT. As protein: CASSNLPGHSTDTQYF.

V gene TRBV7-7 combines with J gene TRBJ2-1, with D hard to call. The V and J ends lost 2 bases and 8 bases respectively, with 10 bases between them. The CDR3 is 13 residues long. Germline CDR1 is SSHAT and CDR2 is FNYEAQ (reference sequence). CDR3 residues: CASSLSDLDEQFF. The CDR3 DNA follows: TGTGCCAGCAGCTTATCGGACCTCGATGAGCAGTTCTTC.

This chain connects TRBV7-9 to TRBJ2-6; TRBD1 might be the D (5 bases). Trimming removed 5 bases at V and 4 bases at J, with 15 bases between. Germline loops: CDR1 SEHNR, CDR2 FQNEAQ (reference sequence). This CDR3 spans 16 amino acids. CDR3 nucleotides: TGTGCCAGCAGCCAAACAGACAGATCCGGGGCCAACGTCCTGACTTTC. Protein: CASSQTDRSGANVLTF.

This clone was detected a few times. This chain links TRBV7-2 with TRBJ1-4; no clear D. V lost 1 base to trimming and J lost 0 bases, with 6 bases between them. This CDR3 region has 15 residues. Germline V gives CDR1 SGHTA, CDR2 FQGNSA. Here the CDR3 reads CASSLVRATNEKLFF. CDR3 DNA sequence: TGTGCCAGCAGCTTAGTCCGCGCAACTAATGAAAAACTGTTTTTT.

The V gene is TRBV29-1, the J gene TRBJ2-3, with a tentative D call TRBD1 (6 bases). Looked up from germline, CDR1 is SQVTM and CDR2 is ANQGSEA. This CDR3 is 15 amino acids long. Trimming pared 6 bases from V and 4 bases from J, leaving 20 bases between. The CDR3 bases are TGCAGCGTAGCCTTACAGGGTATTAGGTCAGATACGCAGTATTTT. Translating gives CSVALQGIRSDTQYF.

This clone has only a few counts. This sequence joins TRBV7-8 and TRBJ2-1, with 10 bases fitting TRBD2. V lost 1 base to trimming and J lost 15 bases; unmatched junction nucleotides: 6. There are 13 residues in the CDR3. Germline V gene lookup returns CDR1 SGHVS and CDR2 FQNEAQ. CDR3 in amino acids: CASSLEREGLAFF. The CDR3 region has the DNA TGTGCCAGCAGCTTAGAGCGGGAGGGCCTTGCGTTCTTC. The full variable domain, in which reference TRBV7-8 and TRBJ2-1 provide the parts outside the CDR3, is GAGVSQSPRYKVAKRGQDVALRCDPISGHVSLFWYQQALGQGPEFLTYFQNEAQLDKSGLPSDRFFAERPEGSVSTLKIQRTQQEDSAVYLCASSLEREGLAFFGPGTRLTVL.

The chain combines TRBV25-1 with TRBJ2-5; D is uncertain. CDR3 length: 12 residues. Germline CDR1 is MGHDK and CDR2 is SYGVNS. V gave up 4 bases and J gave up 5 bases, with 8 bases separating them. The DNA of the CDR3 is TGTGCCAGCAGTGTCACCTGGGAGACCCAGTACTTC. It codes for CASSVTWETQYF.

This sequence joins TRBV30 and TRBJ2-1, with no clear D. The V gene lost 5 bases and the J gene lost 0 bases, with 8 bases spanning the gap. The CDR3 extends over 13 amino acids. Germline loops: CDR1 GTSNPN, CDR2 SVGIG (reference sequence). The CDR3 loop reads CAWDQGSYNEQFF. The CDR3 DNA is TGTGCCTGGGACCAAGGCTCCTACAATGAGCAGTTCTTC.